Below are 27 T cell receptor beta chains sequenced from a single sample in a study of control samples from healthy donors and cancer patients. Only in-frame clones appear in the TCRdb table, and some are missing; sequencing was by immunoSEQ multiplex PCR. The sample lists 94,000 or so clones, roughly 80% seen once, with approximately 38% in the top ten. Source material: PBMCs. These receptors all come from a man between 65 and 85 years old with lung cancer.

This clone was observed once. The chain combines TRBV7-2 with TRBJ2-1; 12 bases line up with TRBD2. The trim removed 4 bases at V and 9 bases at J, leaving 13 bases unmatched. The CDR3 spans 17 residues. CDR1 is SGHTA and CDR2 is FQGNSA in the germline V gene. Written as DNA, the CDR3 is TGTGCCAGCAGCTCCCGGGGGCTAGCGGGGGGGCAGGTTGAGCAGTTCTTC. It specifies CASSSRGLAGGQVEQFF.

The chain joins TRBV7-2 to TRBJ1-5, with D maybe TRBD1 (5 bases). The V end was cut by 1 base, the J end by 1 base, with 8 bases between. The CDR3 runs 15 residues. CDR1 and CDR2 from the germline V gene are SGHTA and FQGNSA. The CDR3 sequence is CASSLVGESNQPQHF. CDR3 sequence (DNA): TGTGCCAGCAGCTTAGTGGGGGAAAGCAATCAGCCCCAGCATTTT.

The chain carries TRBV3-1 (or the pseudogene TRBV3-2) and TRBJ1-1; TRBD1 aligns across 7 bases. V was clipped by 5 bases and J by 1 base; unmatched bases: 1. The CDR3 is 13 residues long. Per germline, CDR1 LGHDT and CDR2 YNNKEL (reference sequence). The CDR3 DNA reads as TGTGCCAGCAGCTGGACAGGGAACACTGAAGCTTTCTTT. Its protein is CASSWTGNTEAFF.

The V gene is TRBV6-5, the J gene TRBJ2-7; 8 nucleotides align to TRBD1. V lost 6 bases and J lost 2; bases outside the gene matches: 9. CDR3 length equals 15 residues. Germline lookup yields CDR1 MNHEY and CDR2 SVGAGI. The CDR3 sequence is CASRRHRGSPYEQYF. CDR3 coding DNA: TGTGCCAGCAGGAGACACAGGGGGAGTCCCTACGAGCAGTACTTC.

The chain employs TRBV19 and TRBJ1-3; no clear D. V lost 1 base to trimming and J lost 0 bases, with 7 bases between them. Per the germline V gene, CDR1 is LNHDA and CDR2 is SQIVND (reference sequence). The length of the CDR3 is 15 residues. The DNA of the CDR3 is TGTGCCAGTAGTATAGCAGGACTCTCTGGAAACACCATATATTTT. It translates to CASSIAGLSGNTIYF.

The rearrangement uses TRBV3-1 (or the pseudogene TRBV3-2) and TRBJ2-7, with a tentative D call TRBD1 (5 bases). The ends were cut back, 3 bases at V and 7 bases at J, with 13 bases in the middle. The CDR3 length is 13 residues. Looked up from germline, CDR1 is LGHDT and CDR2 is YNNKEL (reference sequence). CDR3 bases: TGTGCCAGCAGCCAGACGACAGTACAGGAGCAGTACTTC. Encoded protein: CASSQTTVQEQYF.

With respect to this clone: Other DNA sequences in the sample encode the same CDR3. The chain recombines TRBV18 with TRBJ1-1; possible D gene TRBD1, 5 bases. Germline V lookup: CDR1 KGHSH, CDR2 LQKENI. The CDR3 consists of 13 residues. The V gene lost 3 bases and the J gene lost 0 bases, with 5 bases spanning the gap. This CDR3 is CASSPGLNTEAFF. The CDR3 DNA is TGTGCCAGCTCACCGGGGCTGAACACTGAAGCTTTCTTT.

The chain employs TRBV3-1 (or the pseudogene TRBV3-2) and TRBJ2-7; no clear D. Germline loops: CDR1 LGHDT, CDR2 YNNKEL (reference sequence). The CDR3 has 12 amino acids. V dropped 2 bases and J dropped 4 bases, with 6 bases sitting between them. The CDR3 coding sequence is TGTGCCAGCAGCCAATTTCCTTACGAGCAGTACTTC. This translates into CASSQFPYEQYF.

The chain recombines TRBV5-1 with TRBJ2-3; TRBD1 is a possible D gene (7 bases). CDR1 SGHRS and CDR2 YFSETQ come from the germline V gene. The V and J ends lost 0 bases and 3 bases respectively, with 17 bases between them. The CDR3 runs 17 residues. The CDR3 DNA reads TGCGCCAGCAGCTTGGATGGCAGGGGGGATGGAACAGATACGCAGTATTTT. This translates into CASSLDGRGDGTDTQYF.

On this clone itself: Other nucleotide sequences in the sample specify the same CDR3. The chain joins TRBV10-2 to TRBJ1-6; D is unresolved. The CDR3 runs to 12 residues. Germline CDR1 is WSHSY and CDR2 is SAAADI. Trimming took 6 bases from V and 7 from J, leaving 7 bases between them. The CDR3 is CASSPGNSPLHF. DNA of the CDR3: TGCGCCAGCAGCCCCGGGAATTCACCCCTCCACTTT.

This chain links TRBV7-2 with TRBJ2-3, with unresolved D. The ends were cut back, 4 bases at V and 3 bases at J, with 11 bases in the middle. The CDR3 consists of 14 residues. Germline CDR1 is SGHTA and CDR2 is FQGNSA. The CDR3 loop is CASSSYLGTDTQYF. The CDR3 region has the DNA TGTGCCAGCAGCTCGTACTTAGGGACAGATACGCAGTATTTT.

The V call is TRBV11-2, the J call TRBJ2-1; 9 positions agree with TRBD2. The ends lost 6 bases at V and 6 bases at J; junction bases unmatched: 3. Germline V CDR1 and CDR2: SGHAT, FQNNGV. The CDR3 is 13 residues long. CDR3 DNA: TGTGCCAGCAGGGGACTAGCTGTCAATGAGCAGTTCTTC. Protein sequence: CASRGLAVNEQFF. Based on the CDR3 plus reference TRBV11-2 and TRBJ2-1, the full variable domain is EAGVAQSPRYKIIEKRQSVAFWCNPISGHATLYWYQQILGQGPKLLIQFQNNGVVDDSQLPKDRFSAERLKGVDSTLKIQPAKLEDSAVYLCASRGLAVNEQFFGPGTRLTVL.

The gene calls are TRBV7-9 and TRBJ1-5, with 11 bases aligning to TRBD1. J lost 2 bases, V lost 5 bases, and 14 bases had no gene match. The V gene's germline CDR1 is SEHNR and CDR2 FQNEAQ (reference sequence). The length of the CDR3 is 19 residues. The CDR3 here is CASSLGQGATTSGNQPQHF. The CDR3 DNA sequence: TGTGCCAGCAGCCTAGGACAGGGGGCTACTACGAGCGGCAATCAGCCCCAGCATTTT.

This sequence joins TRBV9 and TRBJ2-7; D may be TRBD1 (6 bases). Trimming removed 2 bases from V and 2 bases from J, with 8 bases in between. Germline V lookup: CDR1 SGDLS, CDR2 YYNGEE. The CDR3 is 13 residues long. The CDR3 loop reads CASSVGGTYEQYF. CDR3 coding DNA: TGTGCCAGCAGCGTTGGGGGCACCTACGAGCAGTACTTC.

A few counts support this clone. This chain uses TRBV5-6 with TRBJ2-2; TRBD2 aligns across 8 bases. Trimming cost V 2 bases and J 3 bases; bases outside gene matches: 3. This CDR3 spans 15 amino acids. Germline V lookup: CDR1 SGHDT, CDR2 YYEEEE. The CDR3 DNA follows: TGTGCCAGCAGCTTCGGGGGGGCTTACACCGGGGAGCTGTTTTTT. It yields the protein CASSFGGAYTGELFF.

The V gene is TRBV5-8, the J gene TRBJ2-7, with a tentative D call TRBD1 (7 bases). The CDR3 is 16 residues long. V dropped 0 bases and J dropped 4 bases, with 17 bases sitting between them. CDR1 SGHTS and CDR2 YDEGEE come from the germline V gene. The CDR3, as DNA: TGTGCCAGCAGCTTGGCAGGGACAGCCGGAGGGTACGAGCAGTACTTC. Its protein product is CASSLAGTAGGYEQYF.

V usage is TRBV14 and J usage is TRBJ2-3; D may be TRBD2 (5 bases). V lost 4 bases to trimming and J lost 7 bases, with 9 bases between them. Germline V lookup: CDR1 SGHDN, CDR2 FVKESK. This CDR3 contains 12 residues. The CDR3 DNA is TGTGCCAGCAGCCTCTCGGGGTATACGCAGTATTTT. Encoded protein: CASSLSGYTQYF.

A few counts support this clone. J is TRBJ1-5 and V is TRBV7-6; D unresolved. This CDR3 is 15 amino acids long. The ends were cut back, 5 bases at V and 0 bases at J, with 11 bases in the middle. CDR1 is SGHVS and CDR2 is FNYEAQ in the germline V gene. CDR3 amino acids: CASSPRGDSNQPQHF. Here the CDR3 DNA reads TGTGCCAGCAGCCCCCGGGGAGATAGCAATCAGCCCCAGCATTTT.

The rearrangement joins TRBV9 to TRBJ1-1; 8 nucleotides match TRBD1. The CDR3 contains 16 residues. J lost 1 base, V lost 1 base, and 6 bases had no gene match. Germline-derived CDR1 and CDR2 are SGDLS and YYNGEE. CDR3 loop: CASSVPPTGANTEAFF. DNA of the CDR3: TGTGCCAGCAGCGTACCCCCGACAGGGGCGAACACTGAAGCTTTCTTT.

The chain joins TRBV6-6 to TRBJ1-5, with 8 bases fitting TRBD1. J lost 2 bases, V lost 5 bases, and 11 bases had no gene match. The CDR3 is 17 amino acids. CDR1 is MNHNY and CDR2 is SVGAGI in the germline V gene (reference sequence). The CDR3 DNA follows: TGTGCCAGCAGTCGAGGACAGGGAAAATGGGGCAATCAGCCCCAGCATTTT. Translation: CASSRGQGKWGNQPQHF.

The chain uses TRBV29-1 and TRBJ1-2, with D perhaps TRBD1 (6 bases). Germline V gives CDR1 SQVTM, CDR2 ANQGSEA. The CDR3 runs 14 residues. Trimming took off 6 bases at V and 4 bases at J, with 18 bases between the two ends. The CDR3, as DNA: TGCAGCGTGCTCGCCATTGACAGGATCTATGGCTACACCTTC. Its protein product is CSVLAIDRIYGYTF. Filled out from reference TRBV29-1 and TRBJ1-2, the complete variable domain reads SAVISQKPSRDICQRGTSLTIQCQVDSQVTMMFWYRQQPGQSLTLIATANQGSEATYESGFVIDKFPISRPNLTFSTLTVSNMSPEDSSIYLCSVLAIDRIYGYTFGSGTRLTVV.

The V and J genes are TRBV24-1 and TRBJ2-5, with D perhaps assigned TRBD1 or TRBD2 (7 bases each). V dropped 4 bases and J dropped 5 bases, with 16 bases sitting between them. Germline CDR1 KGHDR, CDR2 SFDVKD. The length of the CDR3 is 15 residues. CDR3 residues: CATSDLQGGHETQYF. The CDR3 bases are TGTGCCACCAGTGACCTGCAGGGGGGGCATGAGACCCAGTACTTC.

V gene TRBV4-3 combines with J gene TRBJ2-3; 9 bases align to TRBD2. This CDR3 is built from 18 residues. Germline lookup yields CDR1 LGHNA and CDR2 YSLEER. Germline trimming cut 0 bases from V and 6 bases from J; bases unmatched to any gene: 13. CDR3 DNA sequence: TGCGCCAGCAGCCAAGAGTCGCGGGGGGGCCTTTTTTTCGATACGCAGTATTTT. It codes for CASSQESRGGLFFDTQYF.

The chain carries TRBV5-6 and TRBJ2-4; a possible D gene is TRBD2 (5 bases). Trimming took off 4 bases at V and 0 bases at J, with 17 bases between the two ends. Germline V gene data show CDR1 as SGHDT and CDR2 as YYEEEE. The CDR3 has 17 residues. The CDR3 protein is CASSVPLAGLAKNIQYF. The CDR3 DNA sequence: TGTGCCAGCAGCGTACCCTTGGCGGGCCTAGCCAAAAACATTCAGTACTTC.

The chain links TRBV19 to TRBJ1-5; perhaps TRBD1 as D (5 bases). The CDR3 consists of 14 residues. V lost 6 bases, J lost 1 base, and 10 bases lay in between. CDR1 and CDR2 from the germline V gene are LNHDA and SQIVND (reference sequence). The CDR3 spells CASSQGGSNQPQHF. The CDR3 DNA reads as TGTGCCAGTAGCCAGGGAGGGAGCAATCAGCCCCAGCATTTT.

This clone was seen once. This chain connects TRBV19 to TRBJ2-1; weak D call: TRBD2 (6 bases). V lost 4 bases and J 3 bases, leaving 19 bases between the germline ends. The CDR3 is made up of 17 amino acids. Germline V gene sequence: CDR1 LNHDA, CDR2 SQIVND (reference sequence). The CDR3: CASSTRFRGKDYNEQFF. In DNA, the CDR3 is TGTGCCAGTAGTACGCGCTTCCGGGGGAAAGACTACAATGAGCAGTTCTTC.

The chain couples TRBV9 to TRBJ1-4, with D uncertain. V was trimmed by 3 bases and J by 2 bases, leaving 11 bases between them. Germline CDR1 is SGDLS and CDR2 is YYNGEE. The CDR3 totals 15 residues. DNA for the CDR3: TGTGCCAGCAGCGCCCTTCAAACTACTAATGAAAAACTGTTTTTT. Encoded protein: CASSALQTTNEKLFF.